The clone carrying this T cell receptor (beta chain) was detected many times. Antigen: not known. The TCR cDNA carried a universal primer site and UMIs from 5'RACE template switching. TCRdb reprocessed the 5' RACE reads via MiXCR and lists one record per CDR3 protein. This sample carries about 300,000 distinct CDR3 sequences, roughly 8.7% of them seen once, and the ten largest clones take around 3.5%. There are 11 residues in the CDR3. Trimming shortened V by 6 bases and J by 4 bases, and 7 bases separated the two germline ends. Germline CDR1 is LNHDA and CDR2 is SQIVND (reference sequence). This record comes from a study of T cells after yellow fever vaccination. Whole-study context: When fractions had low cell numbers, they were prepared with SMART-Seq v4 Ultra Low Input. Study findings and constraints: Post-booster repertoires contained most primary-vaccination clones again (about 96% CD4, around 89% CD8). Overlap between CD4 and CD8 compartments was detected for a small share of clonotypes.

J is TRBJ2-7 and V is TRBV19; maybe TRBD1 (5 bases). This TCR was sampled from a man between 18 and 29 years old who received the YFV17D yellow fever vaccine. The source material was CD4+ T cells sorted from PBMCs, sampled 5 days after the yellow fever booster vaccination. The CDR3 DNA is TGTGCCAGTAGGGCAGGGTACGAGCAGTACTTC. It specifies CASRAGYEQYF. The full variable domain, rest sourced from reference TRBV19 and TRBJ2-7, is DGGITQSPKYLFRKEGQNVTLSCEQNLNHDAMYWYRQDPGQGLRLIYYSQIVNDFQKGDIAEGYSVSREKKESFPLTVTSAQKNPTAFYLCASRAGYEQYFGPGTRLTVT.